One and the same sample provided the 8 T cell receptor beta chains below, sequenced in a study of cytomegalovirus exposure and HLA in healthy donors. The PCR had 60 Vbeta and 13 Jbeta primers. Sequencing was performed with immunoSEQ multiplex PCR; in TCRdb, only in-frame clones are kept and a portion is missing. Here the sample spans around 130,000 clones, around 85% being singletons. The sequencing sample was made of PBMCs. These receptor sequences come from a woman aged 25-40 years in good health and CMV-seropositive.

This rearrangement joins TRBV7-9 to TRBJ1-1; D gene uncertain. Germline V CDR1 and CDR2: SEHNR, FQNEAQ (reference sequence). This CDR3 spans 15 amino acids. Deletions cut 4 bases from V and 1 base from J, with 13 bases between. CDR3 sequence reads: CASSSYLLRNTEAFF. The CDR3 DNA reads TGTGCCAGCAGCTCCTACCTACTTCGGAACACTGAAGCTTTCTTT.

V usage is TRBV15 and J usage is TRBJ2-5; 9 bases map to TRBD1. CDR3 length: 17 amino acids. The V and J ends lost 0 bases and 4 bases, in that order; junction bases with no gene match: 9. Per germline, CDR1 LNHNV and CDR2 YYDKDF (reference sequence). The CDR3 sequence is CATSRDLNRGLGETQYF. In DNA, the CDR3 is TGTGCCACCAGCAGAGATCTTAACAGGGGGCTTGGAGAGACCCAGTACTTC.

Comments on this clone: Germline and junction disagree at one end, which may indicate a read error. The chain couples TRBV11-2 to TRBJ1-2; D is possibly TRBD1 (6 bases). Germline CDR1 reads SGHAT; CDR2 reads FQNNGV. The CDR3 is made up of 14 amino acids. CDR3 protein: CASSLDRTLYGYTF. CDR3 nucleotide sequence: TGTGCCAGCAGCCTAGACAGGACTCTCTATGGCTACACCTTC.

This clone was picked up a small number of times. The V gene is TRBV30, the J gene TRBJ1-3; no clear D. Germline V lookup: CDR1 GTSNPN, CDR2 SVGIG (reference sequence). V was shortened by 5 bases and J by 1 base, with 9 bases between the two germline ends. The CDR3 loop spans 13 amino acids. CDR3 loop: CAWAQNSGNTIYF. Here the CDR3 DNA reads TGTGCCTGGGCTCAGAATTCTGGAAACACCATATATTTT.

As for this clone: One junction end disagrees with the germline gene, perhaps due to a read error. The identical CDR3 is also encoded by other nucleotide sequences in the sample. This chain uses TRBV5-1 with TRBJ1-1; D perhaps matches TRBD1 (6 bases). Germline V gene lookup returns CDR1 SGHRS and CDR2 YFSETQ. The CDR3 length is 13 residues. The CDR3 protein is CASSGGGNTEAFF. The CDR3 region has the DNA TGCGCCAGTTCGGGGGGCGGGAACACTGAGGCTTTCTTT.

This chain links TRBV5-1 with TRBJ2-7; D unresolved. The germline V gene encodes CDR1 SGHRS and CDR2 YFSETQ. Trimming took off 1 base at V and 4 bases at J, with 9 bases between the two ends. The CDR3 runs to 13 residues. CDR3: CASSLINAYEQYF. The DNA for the CDR3 is TGCGCCAGCAGCTTGATCAACGCGTACGAGCAGTACTTC.

The V and J genes are TRBV5-6 and TRBJ2-7; weak D call: TRBD1 (6 bases). This CDR3 is built from 13 residues. Germline assignment: CDR1 SGHDT and CDR2 YYEEEE. The ends were cut back, 5 bases at V and 5 bases at J, with 14 bases in the middle. The CDR3 protein is CASSLGTWDEQYF. As DNA, the CDR3 is TGTGCCAGCAGTTTAGGGACATGGGACGAGCAGTACTTC.

The CDR3 nucleotides read TGCGCCAGCAGCTTGGAACTAGCGGGGGCGGGCGCAGATACGCAGTATTTT. This gives the protein CASSLELAGAGADTQYF. The chain recombines TRBV5-1 with TRBJ2-3; TRBD2 aligns across 11 bases. Germline V gives CDR1 SGHRS, CDR2 YFSETQ. CDR3 length: 17 amino acids. The junction had 7 bases not matched to a gene; V was cut back by 0 bases and J by 4 bases.